This T cell receptor beta chain emerged from a study of graft-versus-host responses after intestinal transplantation. Turning to the study itself: Recipients received multivisceral, liver-intestinal, or isolated intestinal transplants. For 2 to 4 years after anti-thymocyte globulin induction, all recipients took tacrolimus and steroids.

Germline V gene data show CDR1 as SGHVS and CDR2 as FQNEAQ. Trimming removed 5 bases at V and 1 base at J, with 14 bases between. CDR3 size: 15 residues. Measured with immunoSEQ multiplex PCR; TCRdb has only the in-frame clones, and not every one. The sample lists about 61,000 clones, almost 95% occurring once. In regard to this clone: Its specificity is unknown.

V and J are TRBV7-8 and TRBJ1-1; maybe TRBD1 (5 bases). Specimen: unstimulated CD4+ T cells sorted from spleen or lymph node cells, collected before transplant. The receptor comes from a human donor who was the organ donor for an intestinal transplant. The DNA of the CDR3 is TGTGCCAGCAGCCTGTCTCGGGACGGGAACACTGAAGCTTTCTTT. This translates into CASSLSRDGNTEAFF.